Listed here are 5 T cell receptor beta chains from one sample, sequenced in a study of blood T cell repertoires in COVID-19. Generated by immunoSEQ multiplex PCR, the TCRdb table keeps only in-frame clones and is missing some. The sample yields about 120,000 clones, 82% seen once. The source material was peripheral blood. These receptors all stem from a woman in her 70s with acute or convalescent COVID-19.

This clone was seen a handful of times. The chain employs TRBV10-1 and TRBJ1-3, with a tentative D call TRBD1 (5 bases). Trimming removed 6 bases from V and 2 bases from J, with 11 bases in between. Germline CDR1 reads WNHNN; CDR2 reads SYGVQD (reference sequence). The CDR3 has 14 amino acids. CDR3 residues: CASRAGNAGNTIYF. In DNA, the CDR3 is TGCGCCAGCAGGGCAGGGAACGCTGGAAACACCATATATTTT.

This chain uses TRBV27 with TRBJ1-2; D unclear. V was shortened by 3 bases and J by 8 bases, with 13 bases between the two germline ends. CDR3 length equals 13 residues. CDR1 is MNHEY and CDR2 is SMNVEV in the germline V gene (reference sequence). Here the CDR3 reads CASSLKSEGGYTF. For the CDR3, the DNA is TGTGCCAGCAGTTTGAAGAGCGAGGGCGGCTACACCTTC.

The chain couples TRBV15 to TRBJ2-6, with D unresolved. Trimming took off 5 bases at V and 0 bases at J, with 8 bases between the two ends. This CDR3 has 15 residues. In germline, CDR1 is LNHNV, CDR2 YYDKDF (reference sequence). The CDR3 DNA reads TGTGCCACCAGCCCTGGGCACTCTGGGGCCAACGTCCTGACTTTC. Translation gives CATSPGHSGANVLTF.

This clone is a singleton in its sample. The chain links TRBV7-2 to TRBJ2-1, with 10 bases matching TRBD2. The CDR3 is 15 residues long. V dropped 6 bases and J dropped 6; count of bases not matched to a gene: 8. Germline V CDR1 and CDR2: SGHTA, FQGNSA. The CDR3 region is CASSELAGAPNEQFF. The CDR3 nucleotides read TGTGCCAGCAGTGAGCTAGCGGGGGCACCCAATGAGCAGTTCTTC.

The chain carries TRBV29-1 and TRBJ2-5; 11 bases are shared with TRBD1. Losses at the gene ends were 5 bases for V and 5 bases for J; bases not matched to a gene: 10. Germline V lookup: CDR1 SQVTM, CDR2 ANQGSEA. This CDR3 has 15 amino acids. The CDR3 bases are TGCAGCGTTCTCCTCGGACAGGGGGCGGGGGAGACCCAGTACTTC. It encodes CSVLLGQGAGETQYF.